This is a list of T cell receptor beta chains from one sample in a study of blood T cell repertoires in COVID-19. Data came from immunoSEQ multiplex PCR; TCRdb stores just in-frame clones and leaves some out. Of about 55,000 clones listed, 88% are singletons. Sequencing input: peripheral blood. All receptors derive from a man between 60 and 70 years old with active COVID-19. CDR3s include the opening cysteine and the closing phenylalanine or tryptophan. D genes are given only for firm matches. Clone size is shown for a subset of rows, as once, few, many or a class of expanded clone.

V gene,clone size,J gene,D gene,CDR3 protein,CDR3 DNA
TRBV24-1,.,TRBJ2-5,.,CATSDPGGETQYF,TGTGCCACCAGTGATCCAGGGGGGGAGACCCAGTACTTC
TRBV6-5,.,TRBJ1-4,.,CASSRGLGEKLFF,TGTGCCAGCAGTCGGGGACTTGGGGAAAAACTGTTTTTT
TRBV6-5,.,TRBJ2-7,TRBD1,CASSWQGAAYEQYF,TGTGCCAGCAGTTGGCAGGGGGCCGCCTACGAGCAGTACTTC
TRBV11-3,.,TRBJ1-1,.,CASSDTGNTEAFF,TGTGCCAGCAGCGACACAGGGAACACTGAAGCTTTCTTT
TRBV5-8,.,TRBJ2-3,TRBD1,CASSLGQGTKTDTQYF,TGTGCCAGCAGCCTAGGACAGGGCACAAAAACAGATACGCAGTATTTT
TRBV12-3/TRBV12-4,.,TRBJ2-7,.,CASSLSGSYEQYF,TGTGCCAGCAGTTTATCGGGGTCCTACGAGCAGTACTTC
TRBV5-1,.,TRBJ1-2,.,CASSLDSNYGYTF,TGCGCCAGCAGCTTGGACAGCAACTATGGCTACACCTTC
TRBV20-1,.,TRBJ2-1,.,CSALQYNEQFF,TGCAGTGCTCTCCAGTACAATGAGCAGTTCTTC
TRBV27,.,TRBJ2-3,.,CASRLGGVAAVDTQYF,TGTGCCAGCAGGCTCGGTGGTGTAGCGGCCGTAGATACGCAGTATTTT
TRBV30,.,TRBJ2-7,.,CAWMRGSYEQYF,TGTGCCTGGATGCGGGGCTCCTACGAGCAGTACTTC
TRBV5-4,.,TRBJ2-3,TRBD1,CASSSRTGSTDTQYF,TGTGCCAGCAGTTCCCGGACAGGGTCCACAGATACGCAGTATTTT
TRBV5-5,once,TRBJ2-3,.,CASSLDIAPDTQYF,TGTGCCAGCAGCTTGGACATAGCTCCAGATACGCAGTATTTT
TRBV19,.,TRBJ1-3,.,CASTLQQGGGSGNTIYF,TGTGCCAGTACCCTCCAACAGGGAGGGGGTTCCGGAAACACCATATATTTT
TRBV25-1,.,TRBJ2-3,.,CASSVDKVVDTQYF,TGTGCCAGCAGTGTAGATAAAGTGGTAGATACGCAGTATTTT
TRBV19,.,TRBJ2-3,TRBD2,CASAGLATDTQYF,TGTGCCAGCGCGGGACTAGCTACAGATACGCAGTATTTT
TRBV9,.,TRBJ2-3,.,CASSVQHTDTQYF,TGTGCCAGCAGCGTCCAACACACAGATACGCAGTATTTT
TRBV7-2,.,TRBJ2-7,.,CASSSFYEQYF,TGTGCCAGCAGCTCCTTCTACGAGCAGTACTTC
TRBV28,.,TRBJ1-2,.,CASSRVLGGGYGYTF,TGTGCCAGCAGCAGGGTACTAGGGGGGGGCTATGGCTACACCTTC
TRBV7-2,.,TRBJ2-3,TRBD2,CASSLRLATDTQYF,TGTGCCAGCAGCTTAAGACTAGCGACAGATACGCAGTATTTT
TRBV29-1,.,TRBJ1-2,.,CSVEGAGVNYGYTF,TGCAGCGTTGAAGGGGCAGGGGTAAACTATGGCTACACCTTC
TRBV5-1,.,TRBJ2-1,TRBD2,CASSLIAGDSYNEQFF,TGCGCCAGCAGCCTTATAGCGGGAGACTCCTACAATGAGCAGTTCTTC
TRBV5-5,.,TRBJ1-1,.,CASSLTGNTEAFF,TGTGCCAGCAGCTTGACAGGGAACACTGAAGCTTTCTTT
TRBV7-8,.,TRBJ2-3,.,CASSLGRLASGDTQYF,TGTGCCAGCAGCTTAGGCAGGCTAGCCTCAGGAGATACGCAGTATTTT
TRBV7-2,.,TRBJ1-1,TRBD1,CASSLRQGTEAFF,TGTGCCAGCAGCCTAAGACAGGGGACTGAAGCTTTCTTT
TRBV7-9,.,TRBJ2-7,TRBD1,CASSLVDRGNHEQYF,TGTGCCAGCAGCTTAGTAGACAGGGGTAATCACGAGCAGTACTTC
TRBV6-6,.,TRBJ2-7,TRBD2,CATGGDQRGDEQYF,TGTGCCACCGGGGGGGATCAGCGAGGGGACGAGCAGTACTTC
TRBV29-1,.,TRBJ2-7,TRBD2,CSVGTSGNEQYF,TGCAGCGTTGGGACTAGCGGAAACGAGCAGTACTTC
TRBV2,once,TRBJ2-2,.,CASSDAGTAGELFF,TGTGCCAGCAGTGACGCGGGGACCGCCGGGGAGCTGTTTTTT
TRBV6-2/TRBV6-3,few,TRBJ1-2,.,CASSYTGFPPYGYTF,TGTGCCAGCAGTTACACAGGGTTCCCTCCTTATGGCTACACCTTC
TRBV7-9,few,TRBJ2-7,TRBD1,CASSSLGQGEQYF,TGTGCCAGCAGCTCACTAGGACAGGGGGAGCAGTACTTC
TRBV7-2,.,TRBJ2-5,TRBD1,CASSGTGSEETQYF,TGTGCCAGCAGCGGGACAGGGTCTGAAGAGACCCAGTACTTC
TRBV5-7,once,TRBJ1-3,.,CASSGPGASGNTIYF,TGTGCCAGCAGCGGCCCAGGGGCATCTGGAAACACCATATATTTT
TRBV10-3,.,TRBJ2-2,TRBD1,CATGTGGKGGTGELFF,TGTGCCACCGGGACAGGGGGTAAAGGGGGCACCGGGGAGCTGTTTTTT
TRBV5-1,.,TRBJ2-7,.,CASSPGPGGYEQYF,TGCGCCAGCAGCCCGGGACCCGGGGGCTACGAGCAGTACTTC
TRBV19,.,TRBJ1-2,.,CASRDRVNYGYTF,TGTGCCAGTAGGGACAGAGTCAACTATGGCTACACCTTC
TRBV7-2,.,TRBJ2-3,.,CASSLRAGTDTQYF,TGTGCCAGCAGCTTAAGGGCGGGGACAGATACGCAGTATTTT
TRBV15,.,TRBJ2-3,TRBD2,CATSREIGLAGSTDTQYF,TGTGCCACCAGCAGAGAAATAGGACTAGCGGGTAGCACAGATACGCAGTATTTT